This passage covers 24 T cell receptor beta chains from one sample sequenced in a study of T-cell memory formation after mild COVID-19. Each CDR3 protein is one row after TCRdb ran MiXCR on the 5' RACE reads. Of 450,000 to 700,000 distinct CDR3 sequences listed, around 17% were seen once; the top ten hold approximately 12%. The sequenced sample consisted of PBMCs or a T cell subset sorted from them (not recorded which). These receptors were obtained from an adult woman who had mild COVID-19 (a few samples of this study predate the infection). Cell type and time point are not known.

The V call is TRBV6-5, the J call TRBJ2-7; 11 bases match TRBD2. This CDR3 has 15 amino acids. V lost 4 bases, J lost 5 bases, and 7 bases stayed unmatched. Germline CDR1 MNHEY, CDR2 SVGAGI. The CDR3 coding sequence is TGTGCCAGCAGTTTCACTAGCGGGAGTAACAACGAGCAGTACTTC. This translates into CASSFTSGSNNEQYF.

This chain links TRBV7-9 with TRBJ2-5; TRBD2 matches 9 bases. The CDR3 covers 14 residues. V trimming: 4 bases; J trimming: 13 bases; junction bases outside the gene matches: 13. Germline CDR1 and CDR2: SEHNR and FQNEAQ (reference sequence). The CDR3: CASSSPGLAFSLYF. The CDR3 coding sequence is TGTGCCAGCAGCTCTCCGGGACTAGCCTTCTCCCTGTACTTC.

The chain combines TRBV5-5 with TRBJ1-1, with D perhaps matching TRBD1 (5 bases). Germline CDR1 reads SGHKS; CDR2 reads YYEKEE (reference sequence). The CDR3 extends over 14 amino acids. Trimming took 4 bases from V and 7 from J, leaving 17 bases between them. This CDR3 reads CASSPGGVNGEAFF. As DNA, the CDR3 is TGTGCCAGCAGCCCGGGGGGGGTCAACGGTGAAGCTTTCTTT.

This clonotype was counted a few times. The CDR3 here is CATSDPKAVVAGTGELFF. The CDR3 region has the DNA TGTGCCACCAGTGATCCCAAAGCGGTGGTCGCGGGCACCGGGGAGCTGTTTTTT. The rearrangement uses TRBV24-1 and TRBJ2-2; D might be TRBD2 (5 bases). CDR1 is KGHDR, CDR2 SFDVKD, per germline. CDR3 length equals 18 residues. V was clipped by 3 bases and J by 4 bases, with 20 bases between them.

This clonotype was seen many times. CDR3 amino acids: CASSLGQGFYEQYF. CDR3 nucleotides: TGTGCCAGCAGCTTGGGACAGGGGTTCTACGAGCAGTACTTC. The V call is TRBV7-3, the J call TRBJ2-7, with 10 bases that match TRBD1. CDR3 size: 14 residues. J was trimmed by 3 bases and V by 3 bases; bases with no gene match: 2. Germline values: CDR1 SGHTA, CDR2 FQGTGA.

The sample holds a few counts of this clonotype. The chain is built from TRBV5-1 and TRBJ1-6; no reliable D call. With 3 bases removed from V and 8 bases from J, the gap between germline ends came to 15 bases. The germline V gene encodes CDR1 SGHRS and CDR2 YFSETQ. This CDR3 is 15 amino acids long. CDR3 amino acids: CASSYLKPEDSPLHF. CDR3 in DNA: TGCGCCAGCAGCTACCTAAAGCCAGAGGATTCACCCCTCCACTTT.

This clonotype has just a few counts. The genes are TRBV6-1 and TRBJ1-2, with D uncertain. The V gene's germline CDR1 is MNHNS and CDR2 SASEGT. V dropped 6 bases and J dropped 4 bases, with 21 bases sitting between them. This CDR3 is built from 16 residues. The CDR3 nucleotides read TGTGCCAGCAGGCCTACAGATAGGAGCTTCTTCTATGGCTACACCTTC. Its protein product is CASRPTDRSFFYGYTF.

V usage is TRBV23-1 and J usage is TRBJ2-5, with 7 bases identical to TRBD2. TRBV23-1 qualifies as an ORF whose function is uncertain. V gave up 10 bases and J gave up 4 bases; unmatched junction bases: 9. CDR3 length equals 13 residues. CDR3 sequence (DNA): TGCGCCACCCGCGGGAGATGGATAGAGACCCAGTACTTC. It is translated as CATRGRWIETQYF.

This clonotype was seen a handful of times. J is TRBJ2-5 and V is TRBV24-1, with D unclear. The V end was cut by 1 base, the J end by 3 bases, with 2 bases between. Germline CDR1 and CDR2: KGHDR and SFDVKD. This CDR3 has 12 residues. CDR3 sequence (DNA): TGTGCCACCAGTGATTTTAAAGAGACCCAGTACTTC. Its protein product is CATSDFKETQYF.

Regarding this clonotype: A much larger clonotype is one base distant, so this may be a read error. The chain links TRBV6-6 to TRBJ1-1, with TRBD1 as a possible D gene (6 bases). CDR1 is MNHNY and CDR2 is SVGAGI in the germline V gene (reference sequence). V dropped 7 bases and J dropped 1 base, with 10 bases sitting between them. This CDR3 is 13 amino acids long. The CDR3 nucleotides read TGTGCCAGCACCGAGACAGGGAACACTGAAGCTTTCTTT. Its protein product is CASTETGNTEAFF.

The sample holds a few counts of this clonotype. V gene TRBV11-2 combines with J gene TRBJ2-2; D is unresolved. V was pared by 3 bases and J by 5 bases, with 7 bases between. CDR1 and CDR2 (germline): SGHAT, FQNNGV. The CDR3 consists of 13 residues. CDR3 coding DNA: TGTGCCAGCAGCTTTCGAGCAACCGGGGAGCTGTTTTTT. Protein product: CASSFRATGELFF. Variable domain in full (rest from reference TRBV11-2 and TRBJ2-2): EAGVAQSPRYKIIEKRQSVAFWCNPISGHATLYWYQQILGQGPKLLIQFQNNGVVDDSQLPKDRFSAERLKGVDSTLKIQPAKLEDSAVYLCASSFRATGELFFGEGSRLTVL.

This clonotype came up a few times. The chain links TRBV5-1 to TRBJ2-7, with D perhaps TRBD1 (7 bases). In germline, CDR1 is SGHRS, CDR2 YFSETQ. Trimming removed 5 bases from V and 7 bases from J, with 13 bases in between. The CDR3 has 12 amino acids. CDR3 DNA sequence: TGCGCCAGCAGGGAGGGGGCGCGGGAGCAGTACTTC. Translating it yields CASREGAREQYF.

The rearrangement links TRBV20-1 to TRBJ1-2; tentatively, D is TRBD1 (5 bases). V shed 0 bases and J shed 0 bases, with 11 bases lying between them. The germline gives CDR1 DFQATT, CDR2 SNEGSKA (reference sequence). The CDR3 covers 15 residues. The CDR3 spells CSARDRDRTNYGYTF. The CDR3 region has the DNA TGCAGTGCTAGAGACAGGGACCGGACTAACTATGGCTACACCTTC.

This clonotype was recorded a few times. The chain combines TRBV5-1 with TRBJ2-5, with D hard to call. Per germline, CDR1 SGHRS and CDR2 YFSETQ. The CDR3 is made up of 15 amino acids. The germline V and J ends were trimmed by 0 bases and 1 base, with 10 bases remaining between them. DNA for the CDR3: TGCGCCAGCAGCTTGGAGTACGTCTCCCAAGAGACCCAGTACTTC. It translates to CASSLEYVSQETQYF.

This clonotype occurred a few times. The chain combines TRBV10-2 with TRBJ2-7; possible D gene TRBD1, 6 bases. Germline CDR1 reads WSHSY; CDR2 reads SAAADI. The CDR3 spans 13 residues. The germline V and J ends were trimmed by 6 bases and 3 bases, with 12 bases remaining between them. The CDR3 spells CASRPGQYYEQYF. The CDR3 DNA reads TGCGCCAGCAGACCCGGACAGTACTACGAGCAGTACTTC.

This clonotype was recorded at least ten times. The rearrangement uses TRBV5-1 and TRBJ2-7; the D gene is possibly TRBD1 (7 bases). The CDR3 extends over 14 amino acids. V was trimmed by 5 bases and J by 4 bases, leaving 16 bases between them. Germline loops: CDR1 SGHRS, CDR2 YFSETQ. CDR3 DNA: TGCGCCAGCAGGAGAGGCGGGACAGAGTACGAGCAGTACTTC. It codes for CASRRGGTEYEQYF.

The chain links TRBV6-5 to TRBJ1-2; tentative D call: TRBD1 (6 bases). Trimming cost V 2 bases and J 5 bases, with 15 bases left between them. This CDR3 region has 15 residues. Germline assignment: CDR1 MNHEY and CDR2 SVGAGI. CDR3 loop: CASSYTGQLRYGYTF. DNA of the CDR3: TGTGCCAGCAGTTACACAGGGCAGCTTCGGTATGGCTACACCTTC.

This rearrangement joins TRBV11-2 to TRBJ2-3; weak D call: TRBD2 (6 bases). The CDR3 covers 16 residues. V was cut by 3 bases and J by 2 bases, with 15 bases left in between. Germline values: CDR1 SGHAT, CDR2 FQNNGV. CDR3 nucleotides: TGTGCCAGCAGCTTCCCGGGGAGGAGGGTCACAGATACGCAGTATTTT. This sequence encodes CASSFPGRRVTDTQYF.

This clonotype was counted only a few times. V usage is TRBV20-1 and J usage is TRBJ2-1; 8 bases map to TRBD2. J gave up 5 bases and V 6 bases, and 3 bases lay outside the gene matches. There are 12 residues in the CDR3. CDR1 and CDR2 from the germline V gene are DFQATT and SNEGSKA (reference sequence). CDR3 residues: CSATSGHNEQFF. The CDR3, as DNA: TGCAGTGCAACTAGCGGCCACAATGAGCAGTTCTTC.

This clonotype appeared a few times. The V and J genes are TRBV4-1 and TRBJ2-7, with D perhaps TRBD2 (7 bases). Germline CDR1 is MGHRA and CDR2 is YSYEKL. This CDR3 comprises 17 residues. V was trimmed by 2 bases and J by 0 bases, leaving 17 bases between them. The CDR3 here is CASSQSKGGITSYEQYF. CDR3 in DNA: TGCGCCAGCAGCCAAAGCAAGGGGGGGATTACCTCCTACGAGCAGTACTTC.

The DNA of the CDR3 is TGTGCCAGCACCCCGAGCATGGGGCCGAACACTGAAGCTTTCTTT. Translating gives CASTPSMGPNTEAFF. The V gene is TRBV7-9, the J gene TRBJ1-1; possibly TRBD1 for D (5 bases). Per germline, CDR1 SEHNR and CDR2 FQNEAQ (reference sequence). V lost 7 bases and J lost 1, with 16 bases in between. This CDR3 region has 15 residues.

This clonotype was observed a handful of times. The V gene is TRBV10-3, the J gene TRBJ2-7; 7 nucleotides match TRBD1. Losses at the gene ends were 6 bases for V and 5 bases for J; bases not matched to a gene: 4. Germline V gene data show CDR1 as ENHRY and CDR2 as SYGVKD. The CDR3 sequence is 12 residues long. The CDR3, as DNA: TGTGCCATCAGGGGACAGCTCGACGAGCAGTACTTC. It is translated as CAIRGQLDEQYF.

This rearrangement joins TRBV15 to TRBJ2-1; no clear D gene. The germline V and J ends were trimmed by 3 bases and 2 bases, with 8 bases remaining between them. Germline values: CDR1 LNHNV, CDR2 YYDKDF (reference sequence). The CDR3 is 14 residues long. The CDR3 spells CATSSRPAYNEQFF. CDR3 in DNA: TGTGCCACCAGCAGTCGCCCGGCCTACAATGAGCAGTTCTTC.

In nucleotides, the CDR3 is TGTGCCAGCAGCCCGGGACTAGCGGGGGGTCCATCCTTTTACAATGAGCAGTTCTTC. This gives the protein CASSPGLAGGPSFYNEQFF. This rearrangement joins TRBV4-2 to TRBJ2-1; 15 bases fit TRBD2. Germline trimming cut 4 bases from V and 4 bases from J; bases unmatched to any gene: 11. Germline-derived CDR1 and CDR2 are LGHNA and YNFKEQ. The CDR3 has 19 residues.